The rows below give T cell receptor beta chains drawn from one sample of a study of blood T cell repertoires in COVID-19. Clones were sequenced by immunoSEQ multiplex PCR, and TCRdb holds only the in-frame ones, with some missing. This repertoire shows 150,000 to 200,000 clones, 80% to 90% found once; its top ten account for around 8.6%. Sequencing was carried out using peripheral blood. These receptors all come from a man aged 45-65 years with active or convalescent COVID-19. Each CDR3 is given without its conserved first and last residue. Each record gives: V gene, D gene, J gene, CDR3 protein. The D gene is left open where the match is weak.

v_gene: TRBV4-3
d_gene: .
j_gene: TRBJ1-4
CDR3aa: ASSQVEGNEKLF

v_gene: TRBV5-6
d_gene: .
j_gene: TRBJ2-3
CDR3aa: ASSPRADTQY

v_gene: TRBV3-1/TRBV3-2
d_gene: TRBD1
j_gene: TRBJ1-2
CDR3aa: ASSQRGLWGYT

v_gene: TRBV28
d_gene: TRBD1
j_gene: TRBJ2-5
CDR3aa: ASSLMGQEETQY

v_gene: TRBV7-9
d_gene: TRBD2
j_gene: TRBJ2-2
CDR3aa: ASSTPAGTLNTGELF

v_gene: TRBV6-5
d_gene: TRBD1
j_gene: TRBJ1-4
CDR3aa: ASSPGTVGEKLF

v_gene: TRBV27
d_gene: .
j_gene: TRBJ2-5
CDR3aa: ASSPTGWETQY

v_gene: TRBV19
d_gene: .
j_gene: TRBJ1-5
CDR3aa: ASSIALTVNQPQH

v_gene: TRBV13
d_gene: .
j_gene: TRBJ2-2
CDR3aa: ASSLGGRLF

v_gene: TRBV7-7
d_gene: TRBD1
j_gene: TRBJ2-5
CDR3aa: ASSPAGTGGGETQY

v_gene: TRBV7-9
d_gene: TRBD1
j_gene: TRBJ2-3
CDR3aa: ASAGTGGINTQY

v_gene: TRBV4-1
d_gene: TRBD1
j_gene: TRBJ1-2
CDR3aa: ASSQDGGQGGGYT

v_gene: TRBV9
d_gene: .
j_gene: TRBJ2-5
CDR3aa: ASSVDGGRETQY

v_gene: TRBV28
d_gene: TRBD1
j_gene: TRBJ1-1
CDR3aa: ASSSGQGNAF

v_gene: TRBV7-3
d_gene: .
j_gene: TRBJ1-6
CDR3aa: ASSLLGGPLH

v_gene: TRBV11-2
d_gene: .
j_gene: TRBJ1-4
CDR3aa: ASSLAREKLF

v_gene: TRBV10-3
d_gene: TRBD2
j_gene: TRBJ2-3
CDR3aa: AISAGGSSTDTQY

v_gene: TRBV6-5
d_gene: TRBD1
j_gene: TRBJ2-3
CDR3aa: ASSWDRETDTQY

v_gene: TRBV4-2
d_gene: .
j_gene: TRBJ2-1
CDR3aa: ASSQDSWNDFLNEQF

v_gene: TRBV29-1
d_gene: TRBD1
j_gene: TRBJ1-3
CDR3aa: SVDRGDTIY

v_gene: TRBV11-2
d_gene: TRBD2
j_gene: TRBJ2-3
CDR3aa: ASSPFWGGGAEDTQY

v_gene: TRBV18
d_gene: .
j_gene: TRBJ2-3
CDR3aa: ASSHGQLDTQY

v_gene: TRBV19
d_gene: .
j_gene: TRBJ1-5
CDR3aa: ASTGYSNQPQH

v_gene: TRBV5-1
d_gene: .
j_gene: TRBJ2-2
CDR3aa: ASSLWQGQTGELF

v_gene: TRBV4-2
d_gene: .
j_gene: TRBJ2-2
CDR3aa: ASSQEVSGSGITGELF

v_gene: TRBV6-1
d_gene: .
j_gene: TRBJ1-3
CDR3aa: ASSEGTFAGGTIY

v_gene: TRBV29-1
d_gene: .
j_gene: TRBJ2-7
CDR3aa: SAPAAADSYEQY

v_gene: TRBV24-1
d_gene: TRBD2
j_gene: TRBJ2-1
CDR3aa: ATSDFGTSGLSEQF

v_gene: TRBV19
d_gene: .
j_gene: TRBJ1-5
CDR3aa: ASSIPRRQVNQPQH

v_gene: TRBV6-4
d_gene: TRBD2
j_gene: TRBJ2-3
CDR3aa: ASSDERERGTSTDTQY

v_gene: TRBV28
d_gene: .
j_gene: TRBJ1-3
CDR3aa: ASSRSGSGNTIY

v_gene: TRBV30
d_gene: TRBD1
j_gene: TRBJ1-1
CDR3aa: AWGQGAYTEAF

v_gene: TRBV28
d_gene: .
j_gene: TRBJ1-3
CDR3aa: ASTVFRRGSGNTIY

v_gene: TRBV19
d_gene: .
j_gene: TRBJ1-5
CDR3aa: ASSISIDPDQPQH

v_gene: TRBV27
d_gene: .
j_gene: TRBJ1-4
CDR3aa: ASSSSPRGTNEKLF

v_gene: TRBV19
d_gene: TRBD1
j_gene: TRBJ1-3
CDR3aa: ASGGQSLGNTIY

v_gene: TRBV6-5
d_gene: .
j_gene: TRBJ2-3
CDR3aa: ASSYGGQRGDTQY

v_gene: TRBV7-9
d_gene: TRBD1
j_gene: TRBJ1-2
CDR3aa: ASSLKGQKANYGYT

v_gene: TRBV6-2/TRBV6-3
d_gene: TRBD1
j_gene: TRBJ1-5
CDR3aa: ASSYSGQGSQPQH

v_gene: TRBV5-1
d_gene: TRBD2
j_gene: TRBJ2-1
CDR3aa: ASRKTSGGNEQF

v_gene: TRBV11-2
d_gene: TRBD1
j_gene: TRBJ1-2
CDR3aa: ASSLSQGAHGYT

v_gene: TRBV10-3
d_gene: TRBD1
j_gene: TRBJ1-3
CDR3aa: AISVSGQISGNTIY

v_gene: TRBV3-1/TRBV3-2
d_gene: .
j_gene: TRBJ1-2
CDR3aa: ASSQQAGSNYGYT

v_gene: TRBV18
d_gene: TRBD1
j_gene: TRBJ2-7
CDR3aa: ASSDPGQGSNEQY